The clone carrying this T cell receptor (beta chain) came up once. What it binds is unknown. The CDR3 runs 13 residues. Germline lookup yields CDR1 MNHNS and CDR2 SASEGT. V was cut by 3 bases and J by 1 base, with 6 bases left in between. The data were taken from a study of T cell clones after liver transplantation. Overall study: Until 12-24 months post-transplant, subjects got standard immunosuppression and no induction.

TCRdb keeps only in-frame clones here, not all; method: immunoSEQ multiplex PCR. The table includes 10,000 or so clones, approximately 78% detected once. General study points: A significant post-transplant drop in circulating graft-donor-reactive CD4 TCRbeta sequences occurred in most of the 8 subjects. Graft donor-reactive T cells possibly entered the graft instead of undergoing deletion. The donor-reactive repertoire was only partly measurable in two subjects, lacking donor cells.

The V gene is TRBV6-1, the J gene TRBJ1-1; D call uncertain. The sample in question was CD8+ T cells from blood, obtained at the 22-month timepoint. The sequence derives from a human patient who received a liver transplant. Some T cells may be graft donor cells. The CDR3 nucleotides read TGTGCCAGCAGTGACTGGGGGAACACTGAAGCTTTCTTT. This sequence encodes CASSDWGNTEAFF.